This is a list of T cell receptor beta chains from one sample in a study of early T cells in non-severe SARS-CoV-2 infection. A single record per CDR3 protein comes from TCRdb applying MiXCR to the 5' RACE reads. The table shows some 61,000 distinct CDR3 sequences, with 7.5% to 9.5% occurring only once. The input for sequencing was whole blood, taken at baseline. The receptor set was obtained from an adult who was a healthcare worker with PCR-confirmed SARS-CoV-2 infection or an uninfected control (not recorded which). Each CDR3 is given with its conserved first and last residue.

j_gene,v_gene,CDR3aa
TRBJ2-1,TRBV30,CACPLAGEYNEQFF
TRBJ2-7,TRBV7-9,CASSSGGDEQYF
TRBJ2-1,TRBV20-1,CSARAGRGNSYNEQFF
TRBJ2-7,TRBV6-5,CASSPGTGLSYEQYF
TRBJ2-3,TRBV19,CASSINRDTGGTQYF
TRBJ2-7,TRBV29-1,CSTGQSSYEQYF
TRBJ2-2,TRBV5-1,CASSRTSGVNTGELFF
TRBJ2-3,TRBV29-1,CSVERGRADTQYF
TRBJ2-5,TRBV7-8,CASSLGQVRQTQYF
TRBJ2-1,TRBV5-1,CASSPLVGSTNLREQFF
TRBJ2-1,TRBV12-3/TRBV12-4,CASSMTGGGEQFF
TRBJ2-1,TRBV19,CASSKSPIAGRPYNEQFF
TRBJ1-5,TRBV5-3,CARSLDPYSNQPQHF
TRBJ1-1,TRBV5-3,CARSLNGEGTEAFF
TRBJ2-7,TRBV7-8,CASSFRRASGGRGYEQYF
TRBJ2-5,TRBV9,CASSVGGAETQYF
TRBJ2-7,TRBV9,CASSVDPDGVYEQYF
TRBJ2-7,TRBV7-2,CASSLSVTFAGGRRVVYEQYF
TRBJ1-5,TRBV7-9,CASSFVDSNQPQHF
TRBJ1-1,TRBV12-3/TRBV12-4,CASSFAVAFF
TRBJ1-1,TRBV20-1,CSASGRAHTEAFF
TRBJ1-1,TRBV6-5,CASSYSNRKNTEAFF
TRBJ1-6,TRBV10-3,CAISKEQGTNNSPLHF